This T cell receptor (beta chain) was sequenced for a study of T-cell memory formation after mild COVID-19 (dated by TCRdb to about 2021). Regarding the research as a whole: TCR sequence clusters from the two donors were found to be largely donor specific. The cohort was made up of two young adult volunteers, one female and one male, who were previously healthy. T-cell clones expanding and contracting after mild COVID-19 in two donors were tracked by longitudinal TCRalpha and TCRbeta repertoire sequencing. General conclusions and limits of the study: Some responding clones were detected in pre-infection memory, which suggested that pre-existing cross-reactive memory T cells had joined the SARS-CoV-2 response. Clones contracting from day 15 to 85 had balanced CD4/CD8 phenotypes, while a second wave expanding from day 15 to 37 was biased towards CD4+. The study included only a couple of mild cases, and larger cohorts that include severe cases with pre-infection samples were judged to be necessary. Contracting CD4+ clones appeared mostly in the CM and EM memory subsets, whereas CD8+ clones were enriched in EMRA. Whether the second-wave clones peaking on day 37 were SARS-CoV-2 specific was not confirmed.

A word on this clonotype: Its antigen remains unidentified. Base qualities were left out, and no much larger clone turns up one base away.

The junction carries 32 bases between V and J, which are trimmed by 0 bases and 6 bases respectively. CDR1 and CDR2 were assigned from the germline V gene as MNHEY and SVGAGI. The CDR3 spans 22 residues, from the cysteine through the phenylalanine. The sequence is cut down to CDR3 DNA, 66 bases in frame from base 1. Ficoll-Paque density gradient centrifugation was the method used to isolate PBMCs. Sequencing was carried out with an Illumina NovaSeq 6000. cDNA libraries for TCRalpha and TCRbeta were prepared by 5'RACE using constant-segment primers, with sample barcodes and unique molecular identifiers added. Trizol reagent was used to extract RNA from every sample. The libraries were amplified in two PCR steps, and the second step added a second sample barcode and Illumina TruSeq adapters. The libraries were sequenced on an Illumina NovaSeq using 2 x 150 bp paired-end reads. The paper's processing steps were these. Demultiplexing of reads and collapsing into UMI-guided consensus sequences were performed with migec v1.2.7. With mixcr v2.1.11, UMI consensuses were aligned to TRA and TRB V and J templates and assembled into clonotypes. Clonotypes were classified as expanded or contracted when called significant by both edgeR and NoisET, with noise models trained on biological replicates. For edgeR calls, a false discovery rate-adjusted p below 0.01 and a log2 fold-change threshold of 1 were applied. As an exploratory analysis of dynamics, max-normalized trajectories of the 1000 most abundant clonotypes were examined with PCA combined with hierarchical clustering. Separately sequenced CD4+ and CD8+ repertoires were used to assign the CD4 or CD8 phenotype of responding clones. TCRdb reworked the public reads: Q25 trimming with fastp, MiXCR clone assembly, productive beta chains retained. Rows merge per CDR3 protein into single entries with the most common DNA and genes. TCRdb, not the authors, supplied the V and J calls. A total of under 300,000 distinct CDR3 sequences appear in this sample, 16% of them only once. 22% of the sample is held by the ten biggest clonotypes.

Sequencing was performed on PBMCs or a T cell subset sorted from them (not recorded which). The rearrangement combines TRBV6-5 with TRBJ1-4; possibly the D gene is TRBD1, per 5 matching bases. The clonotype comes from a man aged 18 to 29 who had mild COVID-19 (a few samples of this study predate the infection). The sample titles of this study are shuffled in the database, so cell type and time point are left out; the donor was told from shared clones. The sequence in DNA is TGTGCCAGCAGTTACTCGATGGCCCCGGGCGGGTTGCAGGGCCAGTTGGATGAAAAACTGTTTTTT. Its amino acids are CASSYSMAPGGLQGQLDEKLFF.